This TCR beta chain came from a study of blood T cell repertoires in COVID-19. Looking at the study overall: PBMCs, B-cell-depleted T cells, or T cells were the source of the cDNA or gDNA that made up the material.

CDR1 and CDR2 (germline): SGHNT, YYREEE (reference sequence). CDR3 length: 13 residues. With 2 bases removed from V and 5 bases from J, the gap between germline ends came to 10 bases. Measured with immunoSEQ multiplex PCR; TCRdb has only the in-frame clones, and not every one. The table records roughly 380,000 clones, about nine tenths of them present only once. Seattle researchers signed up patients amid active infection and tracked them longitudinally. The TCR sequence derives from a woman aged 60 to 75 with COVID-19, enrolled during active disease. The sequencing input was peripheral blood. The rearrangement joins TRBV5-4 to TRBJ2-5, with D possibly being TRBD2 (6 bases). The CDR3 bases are TGTGCCAGCAGCTTCTGGGACTCCGAGACCCAGTACTTC. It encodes CASSFWDSETQYF.